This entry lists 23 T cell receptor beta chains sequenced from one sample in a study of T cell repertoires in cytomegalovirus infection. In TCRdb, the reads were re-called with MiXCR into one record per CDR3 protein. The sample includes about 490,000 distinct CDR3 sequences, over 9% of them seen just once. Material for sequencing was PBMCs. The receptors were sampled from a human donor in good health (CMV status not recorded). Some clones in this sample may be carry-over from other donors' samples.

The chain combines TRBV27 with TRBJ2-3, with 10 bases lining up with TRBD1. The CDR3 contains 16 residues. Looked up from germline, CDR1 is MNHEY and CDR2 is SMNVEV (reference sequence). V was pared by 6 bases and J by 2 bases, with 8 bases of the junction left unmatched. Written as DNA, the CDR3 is TGTGCCAGCAGCCCTCGACAGGGGGCCTTCACAGATACGCAGTATTTT. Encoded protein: CASSPRQGAFTDTQYF.

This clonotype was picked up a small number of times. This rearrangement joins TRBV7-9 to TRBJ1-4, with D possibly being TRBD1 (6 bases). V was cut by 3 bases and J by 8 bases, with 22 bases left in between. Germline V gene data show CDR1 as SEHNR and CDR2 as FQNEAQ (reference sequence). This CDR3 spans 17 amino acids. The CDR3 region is CASSFRSTDRPREKLFF. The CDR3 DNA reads TGTGCCAGCAGCTTCCGCTCAACCGACAGGCCTAGGGAAAAACTGTTTTTT.

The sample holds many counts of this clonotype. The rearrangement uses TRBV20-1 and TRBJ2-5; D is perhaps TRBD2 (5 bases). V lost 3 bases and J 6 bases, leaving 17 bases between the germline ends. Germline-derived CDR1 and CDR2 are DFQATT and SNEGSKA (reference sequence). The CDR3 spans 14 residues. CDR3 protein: CSASGLVGAKTQYF. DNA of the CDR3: TGCAGTGCTAGCGGACTGGTCGGCGCTAAGACCCAGTACTTC.

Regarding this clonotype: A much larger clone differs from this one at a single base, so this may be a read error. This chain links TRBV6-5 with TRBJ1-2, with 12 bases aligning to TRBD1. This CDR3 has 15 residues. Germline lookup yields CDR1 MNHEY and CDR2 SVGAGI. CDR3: CASSRDRGRVYGYAF. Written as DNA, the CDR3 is TGTGCCAGCAGTCGGGACAGGGGGCGCGTCTATGGCTACGCCTTC.

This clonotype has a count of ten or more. CDR3 region: CASSLGAVEAFF. CDR3 bases: TGTGCCAGCAGTTTAGGGGCAGTTGAAGCTTTCTTT. This chain uses TRBV12-3 or TRBV12-4 with TRBJ1-1; D unresolved. CDR3 length: 12 residues. V shed 1 base and J shed 7 bases, with 7 bases lying between them.

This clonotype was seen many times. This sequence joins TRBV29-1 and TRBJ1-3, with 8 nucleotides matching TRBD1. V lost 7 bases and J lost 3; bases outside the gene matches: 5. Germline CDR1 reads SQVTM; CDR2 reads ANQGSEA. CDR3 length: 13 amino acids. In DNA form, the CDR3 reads TGCAGCGCGGACAGGGTTGGTGGAAACACCATATATTTT. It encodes CSADRVGGNTIYF.

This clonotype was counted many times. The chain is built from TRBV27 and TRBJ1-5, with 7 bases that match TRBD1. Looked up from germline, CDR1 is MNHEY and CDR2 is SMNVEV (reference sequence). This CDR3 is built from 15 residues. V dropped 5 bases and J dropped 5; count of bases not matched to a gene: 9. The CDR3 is CASSQRQGVDQPQHF. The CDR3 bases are TGTGCCAGCAGTCAACGACAGGGAGTGGATCAGCCCCAGCATTTT.

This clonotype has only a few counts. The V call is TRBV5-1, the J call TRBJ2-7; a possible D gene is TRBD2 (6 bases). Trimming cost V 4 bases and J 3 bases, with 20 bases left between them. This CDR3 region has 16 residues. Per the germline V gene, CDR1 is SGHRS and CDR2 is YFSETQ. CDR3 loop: CASSLTGTPSDYEQYF. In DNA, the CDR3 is TGCGCCAGCAGCCTGACCGGGACTCCGAGCGACTACGAGCAGTACTTC.

Written as DNA, the CDR3 is TGTGCCATCAGTGAGTCTGGGACAGGGGTCTACGAGCAGTACTTC. Encoded protein: CAISESGTGVYEQYF. The chain carries TRBV10-3 and TRBJ2-7, with TRBD1 matching 10 bases. V lost 0 bases, J lost 3 bases, and 2 bases stayed unmatched. The CDR3 runs to 15 residues. From germline, CDR1 is ENHRY and CDR2 SYGVKD.

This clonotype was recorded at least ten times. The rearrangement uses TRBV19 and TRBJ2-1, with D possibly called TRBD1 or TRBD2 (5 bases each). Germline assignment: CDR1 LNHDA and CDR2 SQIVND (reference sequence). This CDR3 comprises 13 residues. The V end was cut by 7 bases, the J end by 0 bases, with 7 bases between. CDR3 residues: CASNGGSYNEQFF. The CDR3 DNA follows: TGTGCCAGTAATGGGGGCTCCTACAATGAGCAGTTCTTC.

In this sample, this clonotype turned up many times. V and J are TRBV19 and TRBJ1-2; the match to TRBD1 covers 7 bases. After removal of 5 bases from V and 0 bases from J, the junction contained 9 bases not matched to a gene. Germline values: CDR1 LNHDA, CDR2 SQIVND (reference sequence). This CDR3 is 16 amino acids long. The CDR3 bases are TGTGCCAGTAGTTTACAGGGGACTCTAACTAACTATGGCTACACCTTC. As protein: CASSLQGTLTNYGYTF.

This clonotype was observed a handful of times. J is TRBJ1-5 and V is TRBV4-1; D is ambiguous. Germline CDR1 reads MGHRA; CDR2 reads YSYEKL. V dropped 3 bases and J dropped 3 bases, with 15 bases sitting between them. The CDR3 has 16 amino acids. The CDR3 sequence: CASSQKGSNPNQPQHF. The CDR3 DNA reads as TGCGCCAGCAGCCAGAAAGGGTCCAACCCCAATCAGCCCCAGCATTTT.

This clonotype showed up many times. CDR3 in DNA: TGTGCCAGCAGTGAAGGGGCTAGCGCTACCTACGAGCAGTACTTC. Translation: CASSEGASATYEQYF. V is TRBV6-1 and J is TRBJ2-7; perhaps TRBD2 as D (6 bases). CDR1 is MNHNS, CDR2 SASEGT, per germline. V gave up 1 base and J gave up 2 bases, with 12 bases separating them. The CDR3 totals 15 residues.

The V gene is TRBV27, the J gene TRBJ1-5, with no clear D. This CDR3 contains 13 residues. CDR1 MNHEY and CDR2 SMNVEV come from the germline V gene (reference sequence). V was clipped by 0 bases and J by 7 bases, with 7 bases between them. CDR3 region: CASSLSTTQPQHF. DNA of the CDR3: TGTGCCAGCAGTTTATCCACAACCCAGCCCCAGCATTTT.

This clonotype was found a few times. Here the CDR3 reads CASSMALAAQGYYNEQFF. The CDR3 region has the DNA TGTGCCAGTAGTATGGCCCTAGCGGCCCAAGGTTACTACAATGAGCAGTTCTTC. The chain carries TRBV19 and TRBJ2-1, with 7 bases lining up with TRBD2. The CDR3 is 18 amino acids. The germline gives CDR1 LNHDA, CDR2 SQIVND (reference sequence). Trimming cost V 3 bases and J 3 bases; bases outside gene matches: 14.

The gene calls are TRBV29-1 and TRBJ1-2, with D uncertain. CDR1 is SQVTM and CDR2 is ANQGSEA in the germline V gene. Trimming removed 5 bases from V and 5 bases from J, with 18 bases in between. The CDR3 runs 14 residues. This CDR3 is CSVPASSRLYGYTF. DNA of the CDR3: TGCAGCGTTCCGGCCTCCAGCAGGCTTTATGGCTACACCTTC.

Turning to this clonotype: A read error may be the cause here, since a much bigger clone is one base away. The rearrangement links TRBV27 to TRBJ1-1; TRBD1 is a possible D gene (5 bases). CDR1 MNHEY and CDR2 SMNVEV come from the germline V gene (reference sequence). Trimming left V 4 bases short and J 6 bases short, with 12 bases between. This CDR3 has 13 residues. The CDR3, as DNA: TGTGCCAGCAGTTCTCCGGGCAGGGCTGAAGCTTTCTTT. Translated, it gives CASSSPGRAEAFF.

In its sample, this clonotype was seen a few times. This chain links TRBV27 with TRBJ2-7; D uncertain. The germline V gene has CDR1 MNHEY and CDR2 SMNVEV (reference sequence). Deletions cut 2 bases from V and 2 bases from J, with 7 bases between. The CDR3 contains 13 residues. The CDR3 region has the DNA TGTGCCAGCAGTTTAGCGAACACCTACGAGCAGTACTTC. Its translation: CASSLANTYEQYF.

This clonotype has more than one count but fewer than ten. For the CDR3, the DNA is TGCAGCGTTGTTTTTTACGAGCAGTACTTC. This codes for CSVVFYEQYF. The J gene is TRBJ2-7, the V gene TRBV29-1, with D unresolved. V lost 4 bases to trimming and J lost 4 bases, with 5 bases between them. The CDR3 has 10 residues. Germline V gene data show CDR1 as SQVTM and CDR2 as ANQGSEA.

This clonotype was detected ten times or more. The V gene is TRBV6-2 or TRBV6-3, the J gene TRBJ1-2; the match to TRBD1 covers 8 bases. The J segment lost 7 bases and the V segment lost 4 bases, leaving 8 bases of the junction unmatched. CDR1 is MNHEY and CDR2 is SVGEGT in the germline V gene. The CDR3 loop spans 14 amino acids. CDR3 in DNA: TGTGCCAGCAGTTCTGGCAGGGGGCTATTTGGCTACACCTTC. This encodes CASSSGRGLFGYTF.

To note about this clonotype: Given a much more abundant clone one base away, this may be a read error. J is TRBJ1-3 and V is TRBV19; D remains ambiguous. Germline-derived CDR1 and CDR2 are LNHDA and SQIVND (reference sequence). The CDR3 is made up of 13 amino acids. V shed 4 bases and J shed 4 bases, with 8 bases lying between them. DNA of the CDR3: TGTGCCAGTAGTAGCGCAGGAGGAAACACCATATATTTT. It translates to CASSSAGGNTIYF.

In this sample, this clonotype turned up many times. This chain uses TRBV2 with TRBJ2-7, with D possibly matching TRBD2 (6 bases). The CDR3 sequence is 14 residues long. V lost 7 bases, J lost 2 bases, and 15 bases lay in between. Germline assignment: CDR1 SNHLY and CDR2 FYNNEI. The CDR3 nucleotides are TGTGCCAGCACGTTAGGACGGGGGACCTACGAGCAGTACTTC. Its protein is CASTLGRGTYEQYF.

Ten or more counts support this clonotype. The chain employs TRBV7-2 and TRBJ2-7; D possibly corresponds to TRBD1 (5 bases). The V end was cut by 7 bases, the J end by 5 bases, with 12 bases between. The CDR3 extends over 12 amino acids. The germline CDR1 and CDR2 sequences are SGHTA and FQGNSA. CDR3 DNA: TGTGCCAGCACCTACTCAGGGAACGAGCAGTACTTC. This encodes CASTYSGNEQYF.